Following are 25 T cell receptor beta chains from one sample sequenced in a study of blood T cell repertoires in COVID-19. Measured with immunoSEQ multiplex PCR; TCRdb has only the in-frame clones, and not every one. The table includes 150,000 to 200,000 clones, roughly 70% detected once. The sample taken for sequencing was peripheral blood. The receptors shown here come from a woman aged 80 or over with acute or convalescent COVID-19.

J is TRBJ1-1 and V is TRBV27, with no clear D. V was cut by 0 bases and J by 3 bases, with 20 bases left in between. The CDR3 length is 18 residues. The germline V gene encodes CDR1 MNHEY and CDR2 SMNVEV (reference sequence). The CDR3 DNA reads as TGTGCCAGCAGTTTATCCCATACCCGTCGGGTATCGGACACTGAAGCTTTCTTT. As protein: CASSLSHTRRVSDTEAFF.

As regards this clone: This may be a read error: a much more frequent sequence differs by one nucleotide. The genes are TRBV9 and TRBJ2-2; D ambiguous. CDR1 is SGDLS and CDR2 is YYNGEE in the germline V gene. Trimming left V 2 bases short and J 1 base short, with 3 bases between. The CDR3 spans 13 residues. The DNA of the CDR3 is TGTGCCAGCAGCGTCCAGAACACCGGGGAGCTGTTTTTT. It is translated as CASSVQNTGELFF. Looking up the rest from reference TRBV9 and TRBJ2-2 gives the full variable domain: DSGVTQTPKHLITATGQRVTLRCSPRSGDLSVYWYQQSLDQGLQFLIQYYNGEERAKGNILERFSAQQFPDLHSELNLSSLELGDSALYFCASSVQNTGELFFGEGSRLTVL.

This sequence joins TRBV5-4 and TRBJ2-7, with no clear D. Germline V gene sequence: CDR1 SGHNT, CDR2 YYREEE (reference sequence). With 4 bases removed from V and 5 bases from J, the gap between germline ends came to 13 bases. The CDR3 consists of 13 residues. The CDR3 coding sequence is TGTGCCAGCAGCCCGAGAGGTAGGCACGAGCAGTACTTC. This sequence encodes CASSPRGRHEQYF. The full variable domain, completed using reference TRBV5-4 and TRBJ2-7, is ETGVTQSPTHLIKTRGQQVTLRCSSQSGHNTVSWYQQALGQGPQFIFQYYREEENGRGNFPPRFSGLQFPNYSSELNVNALELDDSALYLCASSPRGRHEQYFGPGTRLTVT.

In this sample, this clone turned up once. J is TRBJ1-3 and V is TRBV2, with D hard to call. CDR3 length equals 14 residues. V was shortened by 5 bases and J by 0 bases, with 8 bases between the two germline ends. Germline CDR1 SNHLY, CDR2 FYNNEI. The CDR3 bases are TGTGCCAGCAGTTTCCGACTCTCTGGAAACACCATATATTTT. Translated, it gives CASSFRLSGNTIYF.

This clone was detected once. The V gene is TRBV6-6, the J gene TRBJ1-2; TRBD1 is a possible D gene (5 bases). Germline V gene lookup returns CDR1 MNHNY and CDR2 SVGAGI (reference sequence). The CDR3 consists of 14 residues. The V end was cut by 7 bases, the J end by 3 bases, with 15 bases between. CDR3 nucleotides: TGTGCCAGCACACCCGCCCCGGGGGACTATGGCTACACCTTC. The encoded protein is CASTPAPGDYGYTF.

This clone was counted only a few times. The V gene is TRBV4-1, the J gene TRBJ1-1, with 10 bases that match TRBD1. Germline V gene lookup returns CDR1 MGHRA and CDR2 YSYEKL. V lost 4 bases to trimming and J lost 5 bases; unmatched junction nucleotides: 10. There are 16 residues in the CDR3. The chain's CDR3 is CASSLRTGQGSTEAFF. In nucleotides, the CDR3 is TGCGCCAGCAGCCTCCGAACGGGACAGGGGAGTACTGAAGCTTTCTTT.

The chain employs TRBV6-6 and TRBJ2-7; D call uncertain. This CDR3 is 14 amino acids long. Trimming took 6 bases from V and 3 from J, leaving 15 bases between them. CDR1 MNHNY and CDR2 SVGAGI come from the germline V gene (reference sequence). CDR3 sequence reads: CASRLQPDNYEQYF. The CDR3 nucleotides read TGTGCCAGCAGACTTCAGCCAGACAACTACGAGCAGTACTTC.

The chain uses TRBV7-6 and TRBJ2-7; 9 bases map to TRBD1. Unmatched junction bases numbered 9, after V lost 1 base and J lost 5 bases. Looked up from germline, CDR1 is SGHVS and CDR2 is FNYEAQ. The CDR3 is made up of 16 amino acids. The CDR3: CASSLEQGASFNEQYF. The CDR3 DNA sequence: TGTGCCAGCAGCTTAGAACAGGGGGCTAGTTTCAACGAGCAGTACTTC.

The V and J genes are TRBV4-3 and TRBJ1-2; D not certain. CDR3 length: 15 amino acids. Germline assignment: CDR1 LGHNA and CDR2 YSLEER. V dropped 2 bases and J dropped 2 bases, with 12 bases sitting between them. The chain's CDR3 is CASSQSYSNNYGYTF. The DNA of the CDR3 is TGCGCCAGCAGCCAAAGCTACTCTAACAACTATGGCTACACCTTC.

The V and J genes are TRBV28 and TRBJ2-2; D not certain. Germline V CDR1 and CDR2: MDHEN, SYDVKM. The CDR3 contains 14 residues. With 3 bases removed from V and 3 bases from J, the gap between germline ends came to 8 bases. The chain's CDR3 is CASSLSRYTGELFF. The CDR3, as DNA: TGTGCCAGCAGTTTGTCCCGGTACACCGGGGAGCTGTTTTTT.

V gene TRBV3-1 (or the pseudogene TRBV3-2) combines with J gene TRBJ1-2; 7 nucleotides align to TRBD1. There are 16 residues in the CDR3. Germline lookup yields CDR1 LGHDT and CDR2 YNNKEL (reference sequence). Trimming cost V 0 bases and J 4 bases; bases outside gene matches: 8. The CDR3 sequence: CASSQDSGQAFYGYTF. CDR3 coding DNA: TGTGCCAGCAGCCAAGATTCCGGACAGGCATTCTATGGCTACACCTTC.

The chain recombines TRBV7-3 with TRBJ2-2; D gene unclear. The germline V and J ends were trimmed by 4 bases and 1 base, with 7 bases remaining between them. Germline V lookup: CDR1 SGHTA, CDR2 FQGTGA. This CDR3 contains 14 residues. The CDR3 bases are TGTGCCAGCAGCTCCGGCGGGAACACCGGGGAGCTGTTTTTT. Its protein is CASSSGGNTGELFF.

The genes are TRBV19 and TRBJ2-3; 9 nucleotides align to TRBD2. V dropped 4 bases and J dropped 4; count of bases not matched to a gene: 6. This CDR3 has 15 amino acids. Germline values: CDR1 LNHDA, CDR2 SQIVND (reference sequence). The CDR3 nucleotides read TGTGCCAGTAGTAGCGGGAGGGCCGGCGCAGATACGCAGTATTTT. It encodes CASSSGRAGADTQYF.

This clone was observed a handful of times. The chain has TRBV5-8 and TRBJ2-6; a possible D gene is TRBD1 (5 bases). Germline V gene data show CDR1 as SGHTS and CDR2 as YDEGEE. V lost 2 bases, J lost 0 bases, and 12 bases lay in between. The CDR3 length is 17 residues. The CDR3 nucleotides read TGTGCCAGCAGCTTAACCAGGGCGAGCTCTGGGGCCAACGTCCTGACTTTC. Translating gives CASSLTRASSGANVLTF.

This clone was seen a handful of times. The chain recombines TRBV7-8 with TRBJ1-2; maybe TRBD1 (6 bases). From germline, CDR1 is SGHVS and CDR2 FQNEAQ. The CDR3 extends over 12 amino acids. With 5 bases removed from V and 9 bases from J, the gap between germline ends came to 13 bases. The CDR3 reads CASSATGYRYTF. The CDR3 DNA is TGTGCCAGCAGCGCAACAGGGTATCGCTACACCTTC.

The chain carries TRBV27 and TRBJ1-5; TRBD1 matches 8 bases. The germline V gene encodes CDR1 MNHEY and CDR2 SMNVEV (reference sequence). J lost 3 bases, V lost 2 bases, and 3 bases had no gene match. CDR3 length equals 15 residues. CDR3 bases: TGTGCCAGCAGTTTAGGACAGGGATACAATCAGCCCCAGCATTTT. It is translated as CASSLGQGYNQPQHF.

The rearrangement joins TRBV23-1 to TRBJ2-3; tentatively, D is TRBD1 (6 bases). TRBV23-1 carries the ORF label, with uncertain function. The CDR3 covers 15 residues. The V gene lost 3 bases and the J gene lost 1 base, with 11 bases spanning the gap. The CDR3: CASSQRQECTDTQYF. The DNA of the CDR3 is TGCGCCAGCAGTCAGCGACAGGAATGCACAGATACGCAGTATTTT.

The chain is built from TRBV7-9 and TRBJ2-7, with a tentative D call TRBD1 (6 bases). V was clipped by 5 bases and J by 4 bases, with 18 bases between them. The germline V gene encodes CDR1 SEHNR and CDR2 FQNEAQ (reference sequence). CDR3 size: 15 residues. Here the CDR3 reads CASSPQGSFDYEQYF. As DNA, the CDR3 is TGTGCCAGCAGCCCACAGGGCAGTTTTGATTACGAGCAGTACTTC.

This clone was observed once. The rearrangement joins TRBV12-2 to TRBJ2-1; no check of the table's D call, TRBD2, against the DNA was made. TRBV12-2 is a pseudogene segment. The CDR3 length is 15 residues. The CDR3 loop reads CASRFGLAGHNEQFF. In DNA form, the CDR3 reads TGTGCAAGTCGCTTCGGACTAGCGGGGCACAATGAGCAGTTCTTC.

Written as DNA, the CDR3 is TGTGCCAGCAGTCAAGACGGGGAAAAACTGTTTTTT. Translating it yields CASSQDGEKLFF. The chain carries TRBV2 and TRBJ1-4; D ambiguous. There are 12 residues in the CDR3. V dropped 5 bases and J dropped 8 bases, with 9 bases sitting between them. Germline loops: CDR1 SNHLY, CDR2 FYNNEI.

This clone came up a few times. Other DNA sequences in the same sample also yield this CDR3. J is TRBJ1-1 and V is TRBV15, with unresolved D. The germline V and J ends were trimmed by 2 bases and 3 bases, with 10 bases remaining between them. Germline CDR1 LNHNV, CDR2 YYDKDF (reference sequence). The CDR3 runs 14 residues. DNA of the CDR3: TGTGCCACCAGCAGAAGGACGGGAGACACTGAAGCTTTCTTT. It encodes CATSRRTGDTEAFF.

This clone was detected only a few times. The V call is TRBV19, the J call TRBJ2-3, with a weak D call TRBD2 (5 bases). The CDR3 is 15 amino acids. V gave up 4 bases and J gave up 0 bases, with 11 bases separating them. CDR1 and CDR2 (germline): LNHDA, SQIVND (reference sequence). In DNA form, the CDR3 reads TGTGCCAGTAGTAAGTTGTCTAGCAGCACAGATACGCAGTATTTT. It translates to CASSKLSSSTDTQYF.

The rearrangement joins TRBV28 to TRBJ1-5; the D gene is possibly TRBD1 (5 bases). V gave up 6 bases and J gave up 3 bases, with 12 bases separating them. The CDR3 covers 14 residues. Germline V gene lookup returns CDR1 MDHEN and CDR2 SYDVKM. The CDR3 nucleotides are TGTGCCAGCAGCGTGACAGCCCTCAATCAGCCCCAGCATTTT. Translation gives CASSVTALNQPQHF.

The CDR3 DNA follows: TGTGCCAGCAGCCAAGCAGGGCCCTCTGGAAACACCATATATTTT. This codes for CASSQAGPSGNTIYF. The chain recombines TRBV6-5 with TRBJ1-3, with D possibly matching TRBD1 (5 bases). Trimming stripped 6 bases from V and 0 bases from J, with 12 bases between. The V gene's germline CDR1 is MNHEY and CDR2 SVGAGI. The CDR3 extends over 15 amino acids.

V and J are TRBV14 and TRBJ2-1, with 8 bases fitting TRBD2. CDR3 length: 18 residues. Germline CDR1 is SGHDN and CDR2 is FVKESK. V dropped 0 bases and J dropped 5; count of bases not matched to a gene: 12. Here the CDR3 DNA reads TGTGCCAGCAGCCAAGATTCCGGCGGGAGGCCGGGTAACAATGAGCAGTTCTTC. Translated: CASSQDSGGRPGNNEQFF. The complete variable domain, with remaining parts taken from reference TRBV14 and TRBJ2-1, reads EAGVTQFPSHSVIEKGQTVTLRCDPISGHDNLYWYRRVMGKEIKFLLHFVKESKQDESGMPNNRFLAERTGGTYSTLKVQPAELEDSGVYFCASSQDSGGRPGNNEQFFGPGTRLTVL.